Listed below are T cell receptor beta chains from one sample, sequenced in a study of blood T cell repertoires in COVID-19. Profiled with immunoSEQ multiplex PCR; TCRdb holds only in-frame clones, not every one. The sample holds approximately 45,000 clones, around 83% seen once. Input material: peripheral blood. Receptors originate from a man in his forties with active COVID-19. CDR3s include the opening cysteine and the closing phenylalanine or tryptophan. A D gene is named only where the DNA matches it firmly. Size is omitted from some rows. Given values are once, few, many or a class for expanded clones.

CDR3 DNA: TGCGCCAGCAGCCCACAGGGGGCTGGTGAGCAGTTCTTC
CDR3 protein: CASSPQGAGEQFF
D gene: TRBD1
J gene: TRBJ2-1
V gene: TRBV5-1
clone size: .

CDR3 DNA: TGTGCCATCCCTCTAGCGGCCAACTACGAGCAGTACTTC
CDR3 protein: CAIPLAANYEQYF
D gene: TRBD2
J gene: TRBJ2-7
V gene: TRBV10-3
clone size: .

CDR3 DNA: TGTGCCAGTAGTATTATCTCTGGGGCCAACGTCCTGACTTTC
CDR3 protein: CASSIISGANVLTF
D gene: .
J gene: TRBJ2-6
V gene: TRBV19
clone size: .

CDR3 DNA: TGTGCCAGCAGCTTAGATACGGGAGTGGCAGATACGCAGTATTTT
CDR3 protein: CASSLDTGVADTQYF
D gene: .
J gene: TRBJ2-3
V gene: TRBV11-3
clone size: .

CDR3 DNA: TGTGCCAGCAGCCAAGAGAGGGTTGGTTCCGTTCTGGGCTACACCTTC
CDR3 protein: CASSQERVGSVLGYTF
D gene: .
J gene: TRBJ1-2
V gene: TRBV4-2
clone size: .

CDR3 DNA: TGCGCCAGCAGCTTGGAGGCTAGCGGCGGGTACAATGAGCAGTTCTTC
CDR3 protein: CASSLEASGGYNEQFF
D gene: TRBD2
J gene: TRBJ2-1
V gene: TRBV5-1
clone size: .

CDR3 DNA: TGTGCCAGCAGCTCGGGACAGGTTACCTACGAGCAGTACTTC
CDR3 protein: CASSSGQVTYEQYF
D gene: TRBD1
J gene: TRBJ2-7
V gene: TRBV6-6
clone size: .

CDR3 DNA: TGTGCCAGCAGCCTCGCTAGCGGGAGGTTAGGGAATGAGCAGTTCTTC
CDR3 protein: CASSLASGRLGNEQFF
D gene: TRBD2
J gene: TRBJ2-1
V gene: TRBV5-6
clone size: .

CDR3 DNA: TGCGCCAGCAGCCCGCAAGACTTTGGCGAGCAGTACTTC
CDR3 protein: CASSPQDFGEQYF
D gene: .
J gene: TRBJ2-7
V gene: TRBV5-1
clone size: .

CDR3 DNA: TGTGCCAGCAGCTTGGAGGGGGACACCGGGGAGCTGTTTTTT
CDR3 protein: CASSLEGDTGELFF
D gene: .
J gene: TRBJ2-2
V gene: TRBV5-6
clone size: once

CDR3 DNA: TGTGCCAGCAGTGCGGCAGGGGGAGCCTCTGGAAACACCATATATTTT
CDR3 protein: CASSAAGGASGNTIYF
D gene: TRBD1
J gene: TRBJ1-3
V gene: TRBV2
clone size: once

CDR3 DNA: TGTGCTAGCAGCTTAGGAACTAGCGGGGTAGATACGCAGTATTTT
CDR3 protein: CASSLGTSGVDTQYF
D gene: TRBD2
J gene: TRBJ2-3
V gene: TRBV7-7
clone size: .

CDR3 DNA: TGCGCCAGCAGCCAAGGGTTTCAGGGCAGCTCACCCCTCCACTTT
CDR3 protein: CASSQGFQGSSPLHF
D gene: .
J gene: TRBJ1-6
V gene: TRBV4-1
clone size: once

CDR3 DNA: TGTGCCAGCAGCTTCGGGACAGGGGATCAATATGGCTACACCTTC
CDR3 protein: CASSFGTGDQYGYTF
D gene: TRBD1
J gene: TRBJ1-2
V gene: TRBV7-8
clone size: .

CDR3 DNA: TGTGCCAGCAGCCAGGTCTATGGCGGGTCCTACAATGAGCAGTTCTTC
CDR3 protein: CASSQVYGGSYNEQFF
D gene: .
J gene: TRBJ2-1
V gene: TRBV4-2
clone size: .

CDR3 DNA: TGTGCCAGCAGCTACGGGAGAGGGAGCACAGATACGCAGTATTTT
CDR3 protein: CASSYGRGSTDTQYF
D gene: .
J gene: TRBJ2-3
V gene: TRBV5-4
clone size: .

CDR3 DNA: TGTGCCACCAGTGATTTGGGCCCGACAGGAACTTACGAGCAGTACTTC
CDR3 protein: CATSDLGPTGTYEQYF
D gene: .
J gene: TRBJ2-7
V gene: TRBV24-1
clone size: .

CDR3 DNA: TGTGCCAGCAGCTCCCCCGGGGGGAATAGCAATCAGCCCCAGCATTTT
CDR3 protein: CASSSPGGNSNQPQHF
D gene: .
J gene: TRBJ1-5
V gene: TRBV7-8
clone size: .

CDR3 DNA: TGCAGTGCTAGTACAGGGGCGACCGAAAAACTGTTTTTT
CDR3 protein: CSASTGATEKLFF
D gene: TRBD1
J gene: TRBJ1-4
V gene: TRBV20-1
clone size: .

CDR3 DNA: TGTGCCAGCAGCCCACGGGGGACCGGGACAGGGGCTGCAGATACGCAGTATTTT
CDR3 protein: CASSPRGTGTGAADTQYF
D gene: TRBD1
J gene: TRBJ2-3
V gene: TRBV7-3
clone size: .

CDR3 DNA: TGCGCCAGCAGCCAAGGTACGATGCGGATACTTCGAGATACGCAGTATTTT
CDR3 protein: CASSQGTMRILRDTQYF
D gene: .
J gene: TRBJ2-3
V gene: TRBV4-1
clone size: .

CDR3 DNA: TGTGCCAGCTCCCTATCGACAGGATTGTCGATTGAGACCCAGTACTTC
CDR3 protein: CASSLSTGLSIETQYF
D gene: .
J gene: TRBJ2-5
V gene: TRBV18
clone size: .

CDR3 DNA: TGTGCCAGCAGTTCGGACAGGGGGGAGGAAAGCAATCAGCCCCAGCATTTT
CDR3 protein: CASSSDRGEESNQPQHF
D gene: TRBD1
J gene: TRBJ1-5
V gene: TRBV7-9
clone size: .

CDR3 DNA: TGCAGCGTTGAACGGGGATCGAGCGGCTACACCTTC
CDR3 protein: CSVERGSSGYTF
D gene: .
J gene: TRBJ1-2
V gene: TRBV29-1
clone size: .

CDR3 DNA: TGTGCCAGTAAGGAGGGCAGCTTTAGCAATCAGCCCCAGCATTTT
CDR3 protein: CASKEGSFSNQPQHF
D gene: .
J gene: TRBJ1-5
V gene: TRBV19
clone size: .

CDR3 DNA: TGTGCCAGCAGCGGTAACAGGGGGACTCCCGCGAAAACCGGGGAGCTGTTTTTT
CDR3 protein: CASSGNRGTPAKTGELFF
D gene: TRBD1
J gene: TRBJ2-2
V gene: TRBV7-3
clone size: .